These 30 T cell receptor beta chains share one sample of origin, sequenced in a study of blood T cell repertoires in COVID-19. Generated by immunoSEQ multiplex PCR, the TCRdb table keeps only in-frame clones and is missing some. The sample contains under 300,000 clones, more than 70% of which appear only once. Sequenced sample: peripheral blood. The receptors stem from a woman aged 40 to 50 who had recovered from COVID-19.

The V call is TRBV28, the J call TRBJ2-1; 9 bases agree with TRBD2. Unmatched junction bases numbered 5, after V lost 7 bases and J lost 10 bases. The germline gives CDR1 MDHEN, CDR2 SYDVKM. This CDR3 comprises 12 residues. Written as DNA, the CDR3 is TGTGCCAGCAAGTCGAGCGGGGGGGAGCAGTTCTTC. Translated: CASKSSGGEQFF.

This chain's CDR3 is CASSSRTGNYGYTF. Here the CDR3 DNA reads TGCGCCAGCAGCTCCCGGACAGGGAACTATGGCTACACCTTC. The chain carries TRBV5-1 and TRBJ1-2; TRBD1 aligns across 8 bases. Trimming removed 3 bases from V and 2 bases from J; junction bases left unmatched: 3. This CDR3 region has 14 residues. Germline V gives CDR1 SGHRS, CDR2 YFSETQ.

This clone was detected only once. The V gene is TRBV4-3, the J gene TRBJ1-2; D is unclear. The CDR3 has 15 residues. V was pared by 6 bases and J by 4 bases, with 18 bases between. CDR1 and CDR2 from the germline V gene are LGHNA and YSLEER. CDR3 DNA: TGCGCCAGCAGGCCCGGGATACTAGCGTCCTATGGCTACACCTTC. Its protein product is CASRPGILASYGYTF.

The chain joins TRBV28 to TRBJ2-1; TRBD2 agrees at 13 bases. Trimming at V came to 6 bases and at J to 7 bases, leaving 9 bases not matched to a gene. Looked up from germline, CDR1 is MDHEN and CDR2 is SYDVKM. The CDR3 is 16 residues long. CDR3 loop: CASSHKTSGGRNEQFF. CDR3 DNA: TGTGCCAGCAGCCACAAGACTAGCGGGGGGCGGAATGAGCAGTTCTTC.

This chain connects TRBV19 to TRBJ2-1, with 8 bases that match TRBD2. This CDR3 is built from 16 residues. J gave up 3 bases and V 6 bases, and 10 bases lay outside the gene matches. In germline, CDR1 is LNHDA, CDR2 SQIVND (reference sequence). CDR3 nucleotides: TGTGCCAGTAGCCCCATAAGTACTAGCGGCTACAATGAGCAGTTCTTC. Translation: CASSPISTSGYNEQFF.

The CDR3: CASSEARGQGDTEAFF. CDR3 coding DNA: TGTGCCAGCAGTGAAGCCCGAGGACAGGGGGACACTGAAGCTTTCTTT. The chain has TRBV2 and TRBJ1-1; 10 positions match TRBD1. The V and J ends lost 0 bases and 3 bases, in that order; junction bases with no gene match: 4. Germline CDR1 reads SNHLY; CDR2 reads FYNNEI. The CDR3 loop spans 16 amino acids.

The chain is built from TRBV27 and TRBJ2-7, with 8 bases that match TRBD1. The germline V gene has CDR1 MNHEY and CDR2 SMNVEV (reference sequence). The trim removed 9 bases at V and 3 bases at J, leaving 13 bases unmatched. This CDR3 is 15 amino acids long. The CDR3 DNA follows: TGTGCCAGTAAACAAACCGGGACAGGCCACTACGAGCAGTACTTC. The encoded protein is CASKQTGTGHYEQYF.

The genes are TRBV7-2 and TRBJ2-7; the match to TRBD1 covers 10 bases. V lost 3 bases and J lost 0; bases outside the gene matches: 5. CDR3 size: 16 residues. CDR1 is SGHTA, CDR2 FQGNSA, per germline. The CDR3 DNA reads TGTGCCAGCAGCTTGGCGACAGGGGGCGCCTCCTACGAGCAGTACTTC. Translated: CASSLATGGASYEQYF.

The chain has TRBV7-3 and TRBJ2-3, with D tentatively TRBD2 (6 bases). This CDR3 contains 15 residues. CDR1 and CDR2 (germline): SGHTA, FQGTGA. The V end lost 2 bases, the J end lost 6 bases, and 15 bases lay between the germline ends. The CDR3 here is CASSLQLAEADTQYF. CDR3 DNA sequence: TGTGCCAGCAGCTTACAACTAGCCGAGGCGGATACGCAGTATTTT.

This chain's CDR3 is CASSQDWLAGGPDEQFF. The CDR3 bases are TGTGCCAGCAGCCAAGACTGGCTAGCGGGAGGGCCTGATGAGCAGTTCTTC. The chain carries TRBV3-1 (or the pseudogene TRBV3-2) and TRBJ2-1; 12 bases align to TRBD2. The CDR3 is made up of 17 amino acids. The V gene's germline CDR1 is LGHDT and CDR2 YNNKEL (reference sequence). The V gene end was trimmed by 0 bases and the J gene end by 8 bases; junction bases not matched to a gene: 8.

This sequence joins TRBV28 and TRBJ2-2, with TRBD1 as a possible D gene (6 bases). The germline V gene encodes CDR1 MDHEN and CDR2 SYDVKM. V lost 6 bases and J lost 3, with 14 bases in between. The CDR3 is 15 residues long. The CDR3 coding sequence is TGTGCCAGCAGGATGACAGGTGTCGACACCGGGGAGCTGTTTTTT. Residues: CASRMTGVDTGELFF.

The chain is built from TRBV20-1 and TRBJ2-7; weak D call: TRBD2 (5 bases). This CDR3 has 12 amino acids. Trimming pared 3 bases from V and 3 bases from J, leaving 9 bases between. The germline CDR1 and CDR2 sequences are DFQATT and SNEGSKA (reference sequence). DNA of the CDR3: TGCAGTGCTAGTGACGGACTCTACGAGCAGTACTTC. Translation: CSASDGLYEQYF.

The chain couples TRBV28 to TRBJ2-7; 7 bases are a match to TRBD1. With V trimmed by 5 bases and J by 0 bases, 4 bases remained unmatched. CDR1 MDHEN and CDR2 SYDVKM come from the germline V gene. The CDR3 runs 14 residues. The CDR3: CASSPGQSSYEQYF. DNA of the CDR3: TGTGCCAGCAGTCCGGGACAGTCCTCCTACGAGCAGTACTTC.

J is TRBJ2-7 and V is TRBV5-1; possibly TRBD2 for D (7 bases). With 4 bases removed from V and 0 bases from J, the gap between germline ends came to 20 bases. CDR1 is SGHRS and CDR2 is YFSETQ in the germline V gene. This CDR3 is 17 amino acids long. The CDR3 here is CASSPRGAGQSSYEQYF. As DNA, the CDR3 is TGCGCCAGCAGCCCCAGGGGAGCGGGGCAAAGCTCCTACGAGCAGTACTTC.

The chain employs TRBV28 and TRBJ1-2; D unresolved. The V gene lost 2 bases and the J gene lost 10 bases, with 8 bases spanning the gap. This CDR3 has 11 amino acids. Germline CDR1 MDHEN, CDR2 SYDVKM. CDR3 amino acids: CASSLQFTYTF. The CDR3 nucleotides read TGTGCCAGCAGTTTACAGTTCACCTACACCTTC.

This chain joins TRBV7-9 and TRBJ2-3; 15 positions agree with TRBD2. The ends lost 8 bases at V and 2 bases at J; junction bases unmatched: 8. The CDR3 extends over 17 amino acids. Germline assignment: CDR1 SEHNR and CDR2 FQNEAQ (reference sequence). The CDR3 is CASVARTSGRATDTQYF. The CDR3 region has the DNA TGTGCCAGCGTCGCCCGGACTAGCGGGAGGGCCACAGATACGCAGTATTTT.

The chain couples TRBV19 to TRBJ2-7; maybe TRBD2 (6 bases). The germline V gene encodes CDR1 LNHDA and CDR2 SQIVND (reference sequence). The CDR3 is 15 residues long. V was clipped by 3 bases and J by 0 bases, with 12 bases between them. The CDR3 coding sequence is TGTGCCAGTAGTATGGGGGGAATAAGCTCCTACGAGCAGTACTTC. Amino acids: CASSMGGISSYEQYF.

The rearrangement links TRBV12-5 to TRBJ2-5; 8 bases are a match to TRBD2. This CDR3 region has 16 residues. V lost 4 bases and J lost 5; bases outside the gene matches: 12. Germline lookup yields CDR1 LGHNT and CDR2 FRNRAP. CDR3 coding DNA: TGTGCTAGTGGTTCCATATTGGGAACGGGAGGGGAGACCCAGTACTTC. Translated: CASGSILGTGGETQYF.

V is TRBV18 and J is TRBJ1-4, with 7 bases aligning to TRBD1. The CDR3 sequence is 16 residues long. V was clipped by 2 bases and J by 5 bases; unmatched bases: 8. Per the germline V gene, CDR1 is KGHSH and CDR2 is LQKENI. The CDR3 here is CASSPISGQKNEKLFF. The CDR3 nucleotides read TGTGCCAGCTCACCAATCTCGGGACAGAAAAATGAAAAACTGTTTTTT.

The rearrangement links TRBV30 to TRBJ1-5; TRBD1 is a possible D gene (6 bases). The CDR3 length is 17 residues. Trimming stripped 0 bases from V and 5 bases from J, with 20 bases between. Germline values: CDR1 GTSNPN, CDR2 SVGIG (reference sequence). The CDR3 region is CAWSVLKPGHLYQPQHF. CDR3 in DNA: TGTGCCTGGAGTGTCCTAAAACCGGGACACCTATATCAGCCCCAGCATTTT.

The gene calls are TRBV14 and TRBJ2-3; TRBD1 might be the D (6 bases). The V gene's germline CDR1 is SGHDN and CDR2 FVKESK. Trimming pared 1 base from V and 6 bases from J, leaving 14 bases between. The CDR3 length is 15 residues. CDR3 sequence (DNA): TGTGCCAGCAGCCAAGGAGGAACAGGGCTTGATACGCAGTATTTT. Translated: CASSQGGTGLDTQYF.

As DNA, the CDR3 is TGTGCCATCAGTGAGGGGAGGATTAACTATGGCTACACCTTC. It translates to CAISEGRINYGYTF. This chain uses TRBV10-3 with TRBJ1-2; D remains ambiguous. V lost 2 bases and J lost 1, with 8 bases in between. Looked up from germline, CDR1 is ENHRY and CDR2 is SYGVKD. The CDR3 has 14 amino acids.

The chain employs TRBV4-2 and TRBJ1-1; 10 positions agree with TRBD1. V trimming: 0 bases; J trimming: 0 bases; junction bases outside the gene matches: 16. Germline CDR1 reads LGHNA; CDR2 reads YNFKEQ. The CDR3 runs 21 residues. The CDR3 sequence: CASSQDMRTGGSHFMNTEAFF. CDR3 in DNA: TGTGCCAGCAGCCAAGATATGAGGACAGGGGGATCTCATTTCATGAACACTGAAGCTTTCTTT.

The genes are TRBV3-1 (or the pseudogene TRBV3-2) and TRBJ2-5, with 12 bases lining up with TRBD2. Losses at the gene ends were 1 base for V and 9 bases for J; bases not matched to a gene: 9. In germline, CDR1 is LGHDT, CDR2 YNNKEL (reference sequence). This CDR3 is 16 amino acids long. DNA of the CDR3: TGTGCCAGCAGCCAAGGGACTAGCGGGATGGGGGAGCCCCAGTACTTC. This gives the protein CASSQGTSGMGEPQYF.

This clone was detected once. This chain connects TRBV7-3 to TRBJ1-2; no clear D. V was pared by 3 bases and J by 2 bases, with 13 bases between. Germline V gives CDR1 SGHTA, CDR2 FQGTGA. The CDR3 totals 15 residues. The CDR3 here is CASSFSGAANYGYTF. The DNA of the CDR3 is TGTGCCAGCAGCTTCTCTGGCGCAGCGAACTATGGCTACACCTTC.

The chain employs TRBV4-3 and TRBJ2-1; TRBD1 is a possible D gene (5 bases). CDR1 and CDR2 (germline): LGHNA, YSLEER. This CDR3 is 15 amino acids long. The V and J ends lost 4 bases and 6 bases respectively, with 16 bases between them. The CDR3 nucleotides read TGCGCCAGCAGCCTTCAAGGGGATGAAGGCAATGAGCAGTTCTTC. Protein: CASSLQGDEGNEQFF.

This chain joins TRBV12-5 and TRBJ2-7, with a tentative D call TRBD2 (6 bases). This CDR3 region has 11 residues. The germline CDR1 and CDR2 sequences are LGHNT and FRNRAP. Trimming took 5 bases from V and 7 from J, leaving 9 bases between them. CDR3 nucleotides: TGTGCTAGTGGTATGGGGAGGGAGCAGTACTTC. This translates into CASGMGREQYF.

The CDR3 region is CATSAGRRFDTGELFF. The CDR3 coding sequence is TGTGCCACCAGCGCCGGAAGGAGGTTTGACACCGGGGAGCTGTTTTTT. The rearrangement links TRBV15 to TRBJ2-2; tentatively, D is TRBD2 (5 bases). The V end lost 5 bases, the J end lost 3 bases, and 16 bases lay between the germline ends. The length of the CDR3 is 16 residues. CDR1 is LNHNV, CDR2 YYDKDF, per germline (reference sequence).

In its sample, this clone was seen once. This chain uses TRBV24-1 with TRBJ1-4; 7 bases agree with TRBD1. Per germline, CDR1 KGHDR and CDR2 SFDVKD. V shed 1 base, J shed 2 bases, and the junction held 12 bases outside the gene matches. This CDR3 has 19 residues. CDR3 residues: CATSDLARQGDPTNEKLFF. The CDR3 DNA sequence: TGTGCCACCAGTGATTTAGCGAGACAGGGAGATCCCACTAATGAAAAACTGTTTTTT.

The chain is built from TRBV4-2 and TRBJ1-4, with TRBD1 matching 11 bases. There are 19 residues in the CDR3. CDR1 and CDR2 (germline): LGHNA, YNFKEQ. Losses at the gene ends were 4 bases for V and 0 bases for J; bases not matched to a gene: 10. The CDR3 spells CASSPRTGGGMSTNEKLFF. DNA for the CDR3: TGTGCCAGCAGCCCCAGGACAGGGGGCGGAATGTCAACTAATGAAAAACTGTTTTTT.